This record looks at one T cell receptor beta chain sequence and its context. Its specificity is not known. The PCR employed 60 Vbeta primers together with 13 Jbeta primers. Clones were sequenced by immunoSEQ multiplex PCR, and TCRdb holds only the in-frame ones, with some missing. The repertoire includes 130,000 to 150,000 clones, approximately 82% of them detected once, and around 8.8% sits in the top ten. This sample is drawn from a study of cytomegalovirus exposure and HLA in healthy donors. Findings and caveats of the study: TCR beta sequences numbering 15,000 to 20,000 were associated with HLA alleles at 0.05 false discovery rate in a later analysis.

Germline-derived CDR1 and CDR2 are SQVTM and ANQGSEA. With V trimmed by 5 bases and J by 5 bases, 3 bases remained unmatched. CDR3 length: 11 residues. The sequencing sample was made of PBMCs. This receptor was obtained from a woman aged 55-75 years in good health and CMV-seropositive. The V and J genes are TRBV29-1 and TRBJ2-7; 7 bases are a match to TRBD1. The chain's CDR3 is CSVNRGDEQYF. The CDR3 nucleotides are TGCAGCGTTAACAGGGGCGACGAGCAGTACTTC.